This entry is about one TCR beta chain. The sample holds a few counts of this clonotype. The antigen it recognizes is unknown. Germline and junction disagree at one end, which may indicate a read error. The CDR3 measures 12 amino acids from cysteine to phenylalanine. Just CDR3 DNA is preserved here, 36 bases in frame from base 1. As encoded in the germline V gene, CDR1 is SGHTA while CDR2 is FQGTGA. The sample belongs to a study of blood T cells in healthy people across ages (dated by TCRdb to between 2015 and 2016). For context, the study as a whole: In model experiments, template switching captured about one uniquely barcoded TCR beta cDNA molecule for every two T cells. Using deep sequencing normalized with unique cDNA molecular identifiers, the study measured how TCR beta repertoire diversity changes with age. To avoid experimental bias, donors of different ages were distributed randomly across sequencing lanes. The study analyzed two additional independent replicas of 1 million unique cDNA reads from the same blood draw for two donors, one aged 18 to 29 and one aged 80 or older. Donors were grouped into four age groups: young (average about 15 years), middle-aged (roughly 40), aged (62) and long-lived (less than 85).

Libraries were constructed by 5' RACE. The listed sequencing device is Illumina HiSeq 2500. A second PCR of 7 to 11 cycles was performed with a sample-barcoded 5' primer and a J-beta primer mix. A unique molecular identifier was introduced onto each TCR beta cDNA molecule by a template-switch 5' adaptor carrying 12 random nucleotides. Each sample yielded at least 3 million CDR3-containing paired-end reads. First-strand cDNA synthesis was performed from all RNA using the Mint cDNA synthesis kit, with priming by a TRBC-specific oligonucleotide. After uracil-DNA glycosylase treatment, a first 18-cycle PCR used universal primers M1SS and BC2_uni_R on all cDNA. As for the original processing: Normalization of each sample was performed by random selection of 1 million high-quality reads, each carrying a distinct molecular identifier. Reads sharing molecular identifiers were discarded rather than binned into consensus sequences. MiTCR, with a Q25 quality threshold and the strictest error-elimination algorithm, was used for CDR3 identification, clonotype clustering and error correction. A nonparametric unseen species model using Euler transformation provided a lower-bound estimate of total TCR beta diversity. Using fastp trimming at Q25 and MiXCR clonotype assembly, TCRdb reanalyzed the public sequencing data and kept in-frame beta chains. Each record represents a unique CDR3 protein, reported with the most common genes and DNA among its rows. TCRdb, not the original authors, processed these V and J calls. The sample table contains 590,000 or so distinct CDR3 sequences; only one count was recorded for less than 35% of them. Jointly, the top ten make up about 15% of the sample.

The investigation overall reported the following: The long-lived group showed more naive CD4+ T cells, fewer expanded clones and increased TCR diversity than the aged group, suggesting age selection. As age increased, observed TCR beta diversity per million T cells dropped in a roughly linear way, and a significant reduction was already evident by age approximately 40. The percentage of naive T cells measured by flow cytometry correlated strongly with observed TCR beta diversity. Conclusive comparison of naive and antigen-experienced compartments was prevented by the profiling of bulk unsorted PBMCs. The CMV infection status of donors was not known, potentially confounding age-related changes in expanded clonotypes. Estimates of total diversity based on one million sequenced T cells were regarded as lower bounds and as underestimates.

Donors were 39 systemically healthy Caucasian individuals from Russia aged 6 to 90 years. Each donor gave ten milliliters of peripheral blood, drawn into EDTA-treated Vacutainer tubes. Ficoll-Paque density-gradient centrifugation was used to isolate PBMCs, with at least 6.5 million per sample. Total RNA, at least 6 micrograms per sample, was extracted from PBMCs with Trizol reagent. Naive CD45RAhigh/CD27high T cell percentages were measured by flow cytometry on a PBMC aliquot from every donor. The TCR comes from a woman of 80 years or more in good health. The receptor chain draws on TRBV7-3 and TRBJ2-2, with the D gene not clear enough to name. The sample consisted of blood. The encoded CDR3 is CASNLGSGELFF. The sequenced DNA is TGTGCCAGCAACTTAGGGTCCGGGGAGCTGTTTTTT. Here the CDR3 is joined to the reference TRBV7-3 and TRBJ2-2 genes, and the full variable domain is: GAGVSQTPSNKVTEKGKYVELRCDPISGHTALYWYRQSLGQGPEFLIYFQGTGAADDSGLPNDRFFAVRPEGSVSTLKIQRTERGDSAVYLCASNLGSGELFFGEGSRLTVL.